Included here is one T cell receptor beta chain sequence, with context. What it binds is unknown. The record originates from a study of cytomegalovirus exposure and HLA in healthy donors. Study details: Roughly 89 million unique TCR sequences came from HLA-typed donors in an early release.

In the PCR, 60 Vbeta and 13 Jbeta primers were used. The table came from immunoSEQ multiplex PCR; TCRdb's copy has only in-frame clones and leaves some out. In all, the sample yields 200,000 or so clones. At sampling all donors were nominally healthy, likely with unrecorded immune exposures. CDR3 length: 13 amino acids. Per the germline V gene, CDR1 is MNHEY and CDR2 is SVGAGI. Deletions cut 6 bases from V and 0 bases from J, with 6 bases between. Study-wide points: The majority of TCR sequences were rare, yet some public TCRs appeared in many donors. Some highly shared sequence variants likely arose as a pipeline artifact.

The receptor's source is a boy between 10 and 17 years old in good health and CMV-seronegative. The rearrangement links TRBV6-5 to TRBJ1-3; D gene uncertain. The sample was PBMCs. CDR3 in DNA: TGTGCCAGCAGGAGCAACTCTGGAAACACCATATATTTT. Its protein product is CASRSNSGNTIYF.